This TCR beta chain is drawn from a study of blood T cell repertoires in COVID-19. Individuals aged about 18 to 95 years were recruited from about two dozen US areas. Cohort 3 donors were reported recovered after two negative PCRs, clearance, or symptom resolution. Between the trimmed V and J ends, which lost 2 bases and 3 bases, there was a span of 5 bases. There are 13 residues in the CDR3. The V gene's germline CDR1 is SGHVS and CDR2 FQNEAQ. This clone was seen a single time. The repertoire was sequenced with immunoSEQ multiplex PCR; TCRdb's copy has only in-frame clones and lacks some. The table records about 480,000 clones, 80% to 90% of them present only once.

This chain connects TRBV7-8 to TRBJ1-5; D remains unclear. Sequencing was done on a sample of PBMCs or T cells enriched from blood (not recorded which). The TCR was taken from a woman aged 55 to 70 who had recovered from COVID-19. CDR3 nucleotide sequence: TGTGCCAGCAGCTTAACAGACAATCAGCCCCAGCATTTT. Protein product: CASSLTDNQPQHF.